What follows are 30 T cell receptor beta chains derived from one specimen sequenced in a study of cytomegalovirus exposure and HLA in healthy donors. Primers included in the PCR were 60 Vbeta and 13 Jbeta primers. Using immunoSEQ multiplex PCR, the repertoire was profiled, and TCRdb retains in-frame clones only, with some absent. Its listing shows around 97,000 clones. Sequencing was performed on PBMCs. Receptors originate from a man aged 35 to 55 in good health and CMV-seronegative.

The chain has TRBV12-5 and TRBJ2-1, with D tentatively TRBD1 (6 bases). V lost 6 bases and J lost 2, with 8 bases in between. Germline V gives CDR1 LGHNT, CDR2 FRNRAP. The CDR3 spans 13 residues. Written as DNA, the CDR3 is TGTGCTAGTGGACAGGGCCCCTACAATGAGCAGTTCTTC. Translation gives CASGQGPYNEQFF. Supplemented by reference TRBV12-5 and TRBJ2-1, the full variable domain reads DARVTQTPRHKVTEMGQEVTMRCQPILGHNTVFWYRQTMMQGLELLAYFRNRAPLDDSGMPKDRFSAEMPDATLATLKIQPSEPRDSAVYFCASGQGPYNEQFFGPGTRLTVL.

V usage is TRBV6-5 and J usage is TRBJ1-2; tentatively, D is TRBD1 (6 bases). The CDR3 runs to 12 residues. The V and J ends lost 7 bases and 8 bases respectively, with 14 bases between them. CDR1 is MNHEY and CDR2 is SVGAGI in the germline V gene. Here the CDR3 DNA reads TGTGCCAGCAAGGGGGGAGGGGTAGGCTACACCTTC. Its translation is CASKGGGVGYTF.

V usage is TRBV15 and J usage is TRBJ2-6; the D is unclear. Between the trimmed V and J ends, which lost 0 bases and 3 bases, there was a span of 9 bases. CDR3 length equals 16 residues. Germline V CDR1 and CDR2: LNHNV, YYDKDF (reference sequence). The DNA of the CDR3 is TGTGCCACCAGCAGAGATTTCTCAGTTGGGGCCAACGTCCTGACTTTC. It encodes CATSRDFSVGANVLTF.

As to this clone: This sample also contains other DNA sequences that code for the same CDR3. CDR3: CASSVESGGSYEQYF. The CDR3 region has the DNA TGTGCCAGCAGCGTAGAATCTGGCGGATCCTACGAGCAGTACTTC. V gene TRBV9 combines with J gene TRBJ2-7; D uncertain. Germline CDR1 reads SGDLS; CDR2 reads YYNGEE. V was cut by 0 bases and J by 1 base, with 11 bases left in between. The CDR3 consists of 15 residues. The full variable domain, completed using reference TRBV9 and TRBJ2-7, is DSGVTQTPKHLITATGQRVTLRCSPRSGDLSVYWYQQSLDQGLQFLIQYYNGEERAKGNILERFSAQQFPDLHSELNLSSLELGDSALYFCASSVESGGSYEQYFGPGTRLTVT.

The V call is TRBV5-6, the J call TRBJ1-1, with 7 positions matching TRBD1. CDR1 and CDR2 (germline): SGHDT, YYEEEE. V shed 2 bases, J shed 5 bases, and the junction held 3 bases outside the gene matches. The CDR3 consists of 13 residues. CDR3 bases: TGTGCCAGCAGCTTTGGGACAGCTACTGAAGCTTTCTTT. This encodes CASSFGTATEAFF.

The chain links TRBV5-1 to TRBJ1-4; the match to TRBD1 covers 10 bases. The germline V gene has CDR1 SGHRS and CDR2 YFSETQ. The CDR3 is 15 amino acids. The J segment lost 5 bases and the V segment lost 4 bases, leaving 5 bases of the junction unmatched. CDR3 DNA: TGCGCCAGCAGCCTCGTGGGACAGGGGAATGAAAAACTGTTTTTT. Its translation is CASSLVGQGNEKLFF.

This chain links TRBV19 with TRBJ1-1; D call uncertain. The germline V gene encodes CDR1 LNHDA and CDR2 SQIVND (reference sequence). This CDR3 contains 10 residues. The V and J ends lost 6 bases and 8 bases respectively, with 7 bases between them. CDR3 in amino acids: CASRGVEAFF. The CDR3 DNA is TGTGCCAGTAGGGGCGTGGAAGCTTTCTTT.

The chain's CDR3 is CASSLAEQTYEQYF. CDR3 coding DNA: TGTGCCAGCAGCTTAGCCGAACAGACCTACGAGCAGTACTTC. This chain uses TRBV7-6 with TRBJ2-7; D not certain. The length of the CDR3 is 14 residues. Per the germline V gene, CDR1 is SGHVS and CDR2 is FNYEAQ. V was clipped by 0 bases and J by 2 bases, with 8 bases between them.

This chain connects TRBV7-2 to TRBJ2-5; the D gene is possibly TRBD2 (5 bases). The CDR3 is 13 residues long. The V end was cut by 5 bases, the J end by 2 bases, with 9 bases between. Germline assignment: CDR1 SGHTA and CDR2 FQGNSA. CDR3 bases: TGTGCCAGCAGCGAACAGCGGCAAGAGACCCAGTACTTC. It yields the protein CASSEQRQETQYF.

The V gene is TRBV10-1, the J gene TRBJ2-5; 9 bases are shared with TRBD1. The V and J ends lost 3 bases and 6 bases, in that order; junction bases with no gene match: 2. CDR1 and CDR2 (germline): WNHNN, SYGVQD (reference sequence). The CDR3 covers 13 residues. The CDR3 here is CASSDGQGQTQYF. CDR3 in DNA: TGCGCCAGCAGTGACGGACAGGGGCAGACCCAGTACTTC.

The chain combines TRBV13 with TRBJ2-7; 7 bases line up with TRBD1. The CDR3 spans 14 residues. The germline V gene encodes CDR1 PRHDT and CDR2 FYEKMQ (reference sequence). V lost 6 bases and J lost 2; bases outside the gene matches: 7. CDR3 DNA sequence: TGTGCCAGCAGGCCACAGGGGAAGGCCTACGAGCAGTACTTC. It translates to CASRPQGKAYEQYF.

About this clone: Other DNA sequences of this sample code for an identical CDR3. The chain joins TRBV2 to TRBJ1-3; TRBD1 is a possible D gene (5 bases). In germline, CDR1 is SNHLY, CDR2 FYNNEI. Trimming removed 6 bases at V and 0 bases at J, with 12 bases between. This CDR3 has 15 amino acids. In DNA form, the CDR3 reads TGTGCCAGCAGGCAGGGTCTATACTCTGGAAACACCATATATTTT. This translates into CASRQGLYSGNTIYF.

The V and J genes are TRBV6-1 and TRBJ2-7, with a weak D call TRBD1 (6 bases). There are 13 residues in the CDR3. Germline V gene sequence: CDR1 MNHNS, CDR2 SASEGT. With 7 bases removed from V and 4 bases from J, the gap between germline ends came to 14 bases. In DNA form, the CDR3 reads TGTGCCAGCACTGACTCAGGGGTATACGAGCAGTACTTC. Amino acid sequence: CASTDSGVYEQYF.

The chain couples TRBV7-2 to TRBJ2-5; TRBD2 agrees at 15 bases. Trimming took 5 bases from V and 5 from J; bases not matched to a gene: 6. Germline CDR1 SGHTA, CDR2 FQGNSA. The CDR3 runs 16 residues. For the CDR3, the DNA is TGTGCCAGCAGCCCAGGACTAGCGGGGGGGAAGGAGACCCAGTACTTC. This codes for CASSPGLAGGKETQYF.

The rearrangement uses TRBV27 and TRBJ2-1; TRBD1 aligns across 7 bases. V was pared by 5 bases and J by 4 bases, with 8 bases of the junction left unmatched. This CDR3 comprises 15 residues. Germline values: CDR1 MNHEY, CDR2 SMNVEV (reference sequence). The CDR3 DNA is TGTGCCAGCAGTACCCCCGGGACAGATTACAATGAGCAGTTCTTC. Protein: CASSTPGTDYNEQFF.

The chain has TRBV27 and TRBJ2-7; the match to TRBD1 covers 7 bases. This CDR3 has 16 residues. Germline CDR1 is MNHEY and CDR2 is SMNVEV (reference sequence). The V and J ends lost 5 bases and 2 bases, in that order; junction bases with no gene match: 12. This CDR3 is CASSKYWDSGPYEQYF. The CDR3, as DNA: TGTGCCAGCAGTAAATACTGGGACAGCGGACCCTACGAGCAGTACTTC.

The rearrangement links TRBV19 to TRBJ2-7; possible D gene TRBD1, 6 bases. Trimming took off 7 bases at V and 2 bases at J, with 18 bases between the two ends. Germline loops: CDR1 LNHDA, CDR2 SQIVND (reference sequence). The CDR3 spans 15 residues. The CDR3 DNA reads TGTGCCAGTAAATTCACGGGAACAGGGCCCTACGAGCAGTACTTC. Translating gives CASKFTGTGPYEQYF.

The chain uses TRBV15 and TRBJ2-5, with 13 bases that match TRBD2. CDR3 length: 19 amino acids. The V gene's germline CDR1 is LNHNV and CDR2 YYDKDF (reference sequence). The junction had 14 bases not matched to a gene; V was cut back by 0 bases and J by 7 bases. As DNA, the CDR3 is TGTGCCACCAGCAGAGATCCCGTTGCGACTAGCGGGAGGACTGTGACCCAGTACTTC. Translating it yields CATSRDPVATSGRTVTQYF.

This chain connects TRBV19 to TRBJ1-1; 8 bases line up with TRBD1. The junction had 3 bases not matched to a gene; V was cut back by 3 bases and J by 6 bases. This CDR3 is built from 13 residues. Germline V gene sequence: CDR1 LNHDA, CDR2 SQIVND (reference sequence). CDR3 nucleotide sequence: TGTGCCAGTAGTATGACAGGGGATCCTGAAGCTTTCTTT. It specifies CASSMTGDPEAFF.

Worth noting for this clone: Other DNA sequences in this sample translate to the same CDR3. The rearrangement links TRBV19 to TRBJ2-4; 8 bases map to TRBD1. Trimming took 3 bases from V and 0 from J; bases not matched to a gene: 7. The length of the CDR3 is 17 residues. Germline assignment: CDR1 LNHDA and CDR2 SQIVND (reference sequence). CDR3 region: CASSIGQGSIAKNIQYF. The DNA for the CDR3 is TGTGCCAGTAGTATCGGACAGGGCTCTATAGCCAAAAACATTCAGTACTTC.

This chain links TRBV5-4 with TRBJ2-2; D might be TRBD2 (5 bases). Germline CDR1 SGHNT, CDR2 YYREEE (reference sequence). Trimming removed 2 bases at V and 5 bases at J, with 10 bases between. The CDR3 extends over 14 amino acids. CDR3 sequence: CASSFGLSTGELFF. The CDR3 region has the DNA TGTGCCAGCAGCTTTGGACTGAGTACCGGGGAGCTGTTTTTT. Complete variable domain (other parts from reference TRBV5-4 and TRBJ2-2): ETGVTQSPTHLIKTRGQQVTLRCSSQSGHNTVSWYQQALGQGPQFIFQYYREEENGRGNFPPRFSGLQFPNYSSELNVNALELDDSALYLCASSFGLSTGELFFGEGSRLTVL.

This chain links TRBV5-1 with TRBJ2-5, with D uncertain. This CDR3 contains 14 residues. Looked up from germline, CDR1 is SGHRS and CDR2 is YFSETQ. The germline V and J ends were trimmed by 0 bases and 3 bases, with 9 bases remaining between them. The CDR3 sequence: CASSLGFAEETQYF. CDR3 DNA sequence: TGCGCCAGCAGCTTGGGTTTCGCGGAAGAGACCCAGTACTTC.

The chain recombines TRBV5-1 with TRBJ1-3; D uncertain. V was trimmed by 4 bases and J by 0 bases, leaving 11 bases between them. Germline V gene sequence: CDR1 SGHRS, CDR2 YFSETQ. The CDR3 extends over 15 amino acids. Here the CDR3 reads CASSPATGSGNTIYF. The CDR3 region has the DNA TGCGCCAGCAGCCCCGCTACGGGCTCTGGAAACACCATATATTTT.

The rearrangement links TRBV9 to TRBJ2-5; no reliable D call. Trimming took off 0 bases at V and 4 bases at J, with 13 bases between the two ends. The CDR3 is made up of 15 amino acids. Germline V gives CDR1 SGDLS, CDR2 YYNGEE. The CDR3 protein is CASSVGAIEPETQYF. The CDR3 DNA reads TGTGCCAGCAGCGTAGGAGCCATCGAACCAGAGACCCAGTACTTC.

The CDR3: CASSLQGETQYF. CDR3 nucleotide sequence: TGTGCCAGTAGTCTCCAGGGGGAGACCCAGTACTTC. The chain links TRBV19 to TRBJ2-5, with D maybe TRBD1 (6 bases). The CDR3 runs 12 residues. Germline V lookup: CDR1 LNHDA, CDR2 SQIVND (reference sequence). Trimming shortened V by 5 bases and J by 5 bases, and 9 bases separated the two germline ends.

J is TRBJ1-2 and V is TRBV7-9; TRBD1 agrees at 11 bases. The length of the CDR3 is 13 residues. J lost 8 bases, V lost 5 bases, and 4 bases had no gene match. Germline V gene data show CDR1 as SEHNR and CDR2 as FQNEAQ (reference sequence). This chain's CDR3 is CASSPDRGLGYTF. The CDR3, as DNA: TGTGCCAGCAGCCCGGACAGGGGGCTCGGCTACACCTTC. Using reference TRBV7-9 and TRBJ1-2 for the parts outside the CDR3, the full variable domain is DTGVSQNPRHKITKRGQNVTFRCDPISEHNRLYWYRQTLGQGPEFLTYFQNEAQLEKSRLLSDRFSAERPKGSFSTLEIQRTEQGDSAMYLCASSPDRGLGYTFGSGTRLTVV.

The rearrangement joins TRBV19 to TRBJ1-2; no reliable D call. Trimming left V 4 bases short and J 0 bases short, with 6 bases between. This CDR3 has 13 amino acids. Germline V lookup: CDR1 LNHDA, CDR2 SQIVND (reference sequence). As DNA, the CDR3 is TGTGCCAGTAGTAGAACACCTAACTATGGCTACACCTTC. Amino acid sequence: CASSRTPNYGYTF.

The gene calls are TRBV11-3 and TRBJ1-2, with TRBD1 as a possible D gene (5 bases). Per germline, CDR1 SGHNT and CDR2 YENEEA. Trimming shortened V by 0 bases and J by 0 bases, and 17 bases separated the two germline ends. CDR3 length equals 18 residues. The CDR3 spells CASSLEAGQNLTNYGYTF. The CDR3 coding sequence is TGTGCCAGCAGCTTAGAGGCGGGGCAGAATCTCACTAACTATGGCTACACCTTC.

The chain links TRBV19 to TRBJ1-4, with D hard to call. The V end lost 7 bases, the J end lost 6 bases, and 15 bases lay between the germline ends. The CDR3 covers 14 residues. Germline CDR1 LNHDA, CDR2 SQIVND (reference sequence). In DNA, the CDR3 is TGTGCCAGTAAACGCTTCGATGCGGATGAAAAACTGTTTTTT. Protein: CASKRFDADEKLFF.

CDR3 sequence (DNA): TGTGCCAGCAGTAGCCGGGACACTTCCTACGAGCAGTACTTC. This gives the protein CASSSRDTSYEQYF. This sequence joins TRBV6-5 and TRBJ2-7, with D possibly matching TRBD1 (6 bases). The length of the CDR3 is 14 residues. The ends were cut back, 5 bases at V and 1 base at J, with 12 bases in the middle. Germline assignment: CDR1 MNHEY and CDR2 SVGAGI.